This record covers a single T cell receptor (beta chain). The antigen remains undetermined. Libraries were prepared by immunoSEQ multiplex PCR; TCRdb keeps only in-frame clonotypes and omits some of them. The sample lists 2 million or so clones; over 85% were seen once. These data belong to a study of shared clonotypes between healthy human individuals. Study at large: Three plates were used per donor for CD4 naive, three for CD4 memory, two for CD8 naive and one for CD8 memory.

Study-level points and caveats: It was anticipated that sequencing depth would influence how many clonotypes donors shared.

What was sequenced was naive CD4+ T cells sorted from blood. Subset reported: CD45RA+ positively selected. This clonotype was sampled from a man aged 18 to 35 in good health.

CDR3 residues: CAIRLDRVGDTIYF. Here the CDR3 DNA reads TGTGCCATCAGATTGGACAGGGTAGGAGACACCATATATTTT. This chain links TRBV10-3 with TRBJ1-3, with 8 bases identical to TRBD1. Per the germline V gene, CDR1 is ENHRY and CDR2 is SYGVKD. Trimming took 6 bases from V and 8 from J; bases not matched to a gene: 9. The CDR3 runs to 14 residues.